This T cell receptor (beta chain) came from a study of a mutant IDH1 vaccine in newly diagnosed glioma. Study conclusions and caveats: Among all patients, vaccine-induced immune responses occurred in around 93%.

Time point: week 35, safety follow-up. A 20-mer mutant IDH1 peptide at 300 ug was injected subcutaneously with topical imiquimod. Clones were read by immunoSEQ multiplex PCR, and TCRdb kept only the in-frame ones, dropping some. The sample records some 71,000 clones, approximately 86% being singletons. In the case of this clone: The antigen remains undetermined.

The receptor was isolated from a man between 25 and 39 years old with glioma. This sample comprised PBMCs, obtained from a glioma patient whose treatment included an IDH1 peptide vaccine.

The CDR3 nucleotides are TGTGCCAGCAGCTTTGCAGGAAGAAGAAACACCATATATTTT. Translation: CASSFAGRRNTIYF. This sequence joins TRBV7-9 and TRBJ1-3; D gene uncertain. Germline CDR1 reads SEHNR; CDR2 reads FQNEAQ (reference sequence). The CDR3 covers 14 residues. V gave up 3 bases and J gave up 5 bases, with 11 bases separating them. The full variable domain, with the rest looked up from reference TRBV7-9 and TRBJ1-3, is DTGVSQNPRHKITKRGQNVTFRCDPISEHNRLYWYRQTLGQGPEFLTYFQNEAQLEKSRLLSDRFSAERPKGSFSTLEIQRTEQGDSAMYLCASSFAGRRNTIYFGEGSWLTVV.